The source of this T cell receptor (beta chain) is a study of regulatory T cells in long-lasting Graves disease. Time point denoted: newly diagnosed GD, antithyroid drugs for less than 3 months. The authors made the TCR library using RNA they extracted from PBMCs. Arm-PCR of CDR3 regions with iRepertoire HTBI primers generated TCR beta libraries. TCRdb passed the multiplex PCR reads through MiXCR, listing each CDR3 protein once. Here the sample spans approximately 490,000 distinct CDR3 sequences, around 16% being singletons. Points from the study as a whole: Relative to new patients (966), persistent patients exhibited greater sharing of public clonotypes (2,741).

Worth noting for this clonotype: Antigen specificity is unknown.

CDR3 length: 15 amino acids. With V trimmed by 0 bases and J by 3 bases, 2 bases remained unmatched. The V gene's germline CDR1 is SGHRS and CDR2 YFSETQ. This sample was shared with a second study, whose subject was T cells in Graves' hyperthyroidism and ophthalmopathy. That source notes: HTBI primers were used for first-round RT-PCR of the TCR CDR3.

Source: peripheral blood mononuclear cells (PBMCs), taken at new diagnosis, from a patient treated with antithyroid drugs. The source is a man aged 40-50 years with Graves disease. This chain connects TRBV5-1 to TRBJ2-5; TRBD1 aligns across 10 bases. The CDR3 DNA reads TGCGCCAGCAGCTTGGAGGGGACAGGGGAAGAGACCCAGTACTTC. Encoded protein: CASSLEGTGEETQYF.